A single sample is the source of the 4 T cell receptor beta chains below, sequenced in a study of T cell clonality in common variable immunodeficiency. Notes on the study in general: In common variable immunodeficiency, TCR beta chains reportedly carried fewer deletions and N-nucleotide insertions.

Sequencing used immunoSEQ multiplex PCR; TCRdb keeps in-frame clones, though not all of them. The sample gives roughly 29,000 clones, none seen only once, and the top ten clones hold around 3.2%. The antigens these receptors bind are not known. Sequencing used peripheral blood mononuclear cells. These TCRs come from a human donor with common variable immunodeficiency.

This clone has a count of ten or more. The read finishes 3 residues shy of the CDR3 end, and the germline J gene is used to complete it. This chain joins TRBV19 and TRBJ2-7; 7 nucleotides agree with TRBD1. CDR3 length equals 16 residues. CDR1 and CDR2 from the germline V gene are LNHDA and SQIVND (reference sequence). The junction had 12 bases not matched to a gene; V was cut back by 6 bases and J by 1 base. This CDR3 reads CASSLSRGLGSYEQYF. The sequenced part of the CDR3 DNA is TGTGCCAGTAGCCTTTCAAGGGGGCTGGGGTCCTACGAG.

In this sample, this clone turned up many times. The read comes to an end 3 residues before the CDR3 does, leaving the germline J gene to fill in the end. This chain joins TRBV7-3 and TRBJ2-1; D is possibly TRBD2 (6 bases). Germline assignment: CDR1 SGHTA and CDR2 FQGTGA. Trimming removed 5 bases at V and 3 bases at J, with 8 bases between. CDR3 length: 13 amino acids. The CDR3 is CASSVTSYNEQFF. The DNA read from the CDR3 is TGTGCCAGCAGCGTGACTAGCTACAATGAG.

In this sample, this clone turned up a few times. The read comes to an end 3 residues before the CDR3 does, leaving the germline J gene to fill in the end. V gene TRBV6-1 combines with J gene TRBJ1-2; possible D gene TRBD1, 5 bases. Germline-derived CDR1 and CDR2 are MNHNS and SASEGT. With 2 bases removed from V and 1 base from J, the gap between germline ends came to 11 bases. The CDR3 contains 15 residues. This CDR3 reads CASSEWGSVNYGYTF. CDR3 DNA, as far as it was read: TGTGCCAGCAGTGAATGGGGCAGTGTTAACTATGGC.

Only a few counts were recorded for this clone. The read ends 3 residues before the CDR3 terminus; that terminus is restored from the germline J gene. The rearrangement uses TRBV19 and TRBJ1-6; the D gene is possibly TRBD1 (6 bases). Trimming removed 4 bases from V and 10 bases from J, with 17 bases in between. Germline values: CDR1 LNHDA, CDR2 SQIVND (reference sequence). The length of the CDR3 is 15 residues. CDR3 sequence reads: CASSTTTGPKSPLHF. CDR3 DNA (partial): TGTGCCAGTAGTACTACTACAGGGCCAAAATCACCC.